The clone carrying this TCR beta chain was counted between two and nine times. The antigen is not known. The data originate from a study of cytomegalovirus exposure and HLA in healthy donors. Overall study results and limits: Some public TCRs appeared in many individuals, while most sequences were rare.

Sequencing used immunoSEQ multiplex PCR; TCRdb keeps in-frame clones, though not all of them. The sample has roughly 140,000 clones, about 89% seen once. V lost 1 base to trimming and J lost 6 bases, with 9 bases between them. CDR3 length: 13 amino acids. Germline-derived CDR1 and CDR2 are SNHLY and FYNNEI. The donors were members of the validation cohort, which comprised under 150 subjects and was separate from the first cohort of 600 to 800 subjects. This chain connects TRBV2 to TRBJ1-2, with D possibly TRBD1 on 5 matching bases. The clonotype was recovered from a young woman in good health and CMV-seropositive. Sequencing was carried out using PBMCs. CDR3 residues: CASSEDQTDGYTF. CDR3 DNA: TGTGCCAGCAGTGAAGATCAGACAGATGGCTACACCTTC.